Below, 22 T cell receptor beta chains from the same sample are listed, as sequenced in a study of T-cell reconstitution after alpha-beta-depleted transplantation in children. Unique molecular identifiers tagged the TCRbeta library. In TCRdb, the PCR reads were re-called with MiXCR into one record per CDR3 protein. The profile covers approximately 400,000 distinct CDR3 sequences, with around 9.9% appearing a single time and roughly 6% taken by the ten largest. This specimen was PBMCs from the stem cell graft donor, taken from the stem cell graft. These receptor sequences come from a human donor who donated a stem cell graft to a child with acute myeloid leukemia.

The chain recombines TRBV12-3 or TRBV12-4 with TRBJ2-3, with TRBD2 matching 8 bases. With 5 bases clipped from V and 6 bases from J, the junction kept 10 bases outside the gene matches. CDR3 length: 15 residues. The CDR3 here is CASSGQAGAWDTQYF. DNA for the CDR3: TGTGCCAGCAGTGGGCAAGCGGGAGCGTGGGATACGCAGTATTTT.

In its sample, this clonotype was seen a few times. The chain recombines TRBV2 with TRBJ2-1; D uncertain. The CDR3 sequence is 15 residues long. From germline, CDR1 is SNHLY and CDR2 FYNNEI. Trimming stripped 4 bases from V and 1 base from J, with 11 bases between. CDR3 in amino acids: CASSGGARSYNEQFF. CDR3 nucleotide sequence: TGTGCCAGCAGTGGCGGAGCCCGTTCCTACAATGAGCAGTTCTTC.

This clonotype has a handful of counts. The chain recombines TRBV4-1 with TRBJ1-2; D gene uncertain. CDR1 is MGHRA, CDR2 YSYEKL, per germline. This CDR3 spans 13 amino acids. Trimming removed 1 base at V and 4 bases at J, with 7 bases between. The DNA of the CDR3 is TGCGCCAGCAGCCAAGGAGAATTCTATGGCTACACCTTC. It is translated as CASSQGEFYGYTF.

The chain employs TRBV7-9 and TRBJ2-1; TRBD1 matches at 7 bases. V lost 4 bases to trimming and J lost 7 bases; unmatched junction nucleotides: 13. CDR1 and CDR2 from the germline V gene are SEHNR and FQNEAQ (reference sequence). The CDR3 sequence is 16 residues long. The CDR3 sequence is CASSSKWETGRNEQFF. The CDR3 DNA is TGTGCCAGCAGCTCCAAGTGGGAGACAGGGAGAAATGAGCAGTTCTTC.

The chain joins TRBV4-2 to TRBJ2-7, with TRBD1 matching 8 bases. The length of the CDR3 is 13 residues. In germline, CDR1 is LGHNA, CDR2 YNFKEQ. Trimming took 8 bases from V and 3 from J; bases not matched to a gene: 6. The CDR3 region has the DNA TGTGCCAGCCGCTCCGGACAGGGCTACGAGCAGTACTTC. Protein sequence: CASRSGQGYEQYF.

The chain couples TRBV5-1 to TRBJ2-3, with 14 positions matching TRBD2. Per the germline V gene, CDR1 is SGHRS and CDR2 is YFSETQ. The CDR3 is 19 residues long. The junction had 11 bases not matched to a gene; V was cut back by 5 bases and J by 0 bases. Here the CDR3 DNA reads TGCGCCAGCAGTCAGACCGGGACTAGCGGGGGCCGTAGCACAGATACGCAGTATTTT. Its translation: CASSQTGTSGGRSTDTQYF.

This clonotype has only a few counts. The chain combines TRBV7-3 with TRBJ2-6, with D perhaps matching TRBD1 (5 bases). Germline CDR1 SGHTA, CDR2 FQGTGA. This CDR3 spans 15 amino acids. Trimming cost V 6 bases and J 2 bases, with 11 bases left between them. The CDR3 reads CASSPGWTGANVLTF. The DNA of the CDR3 is TGTGCCAGCAGTCCAGGGTGGACTGGGGCCAACGTCCTGACTTTC. Drawing the rest from reference TRBV7-3 and TRBJ2-6, the complete variable domain is GAGVSQTPSNKVTEKGKYVELRCDPISGHTALYWYRQSLGQGPEFLIYFQGTGAADDSGLPNDRFFAVRPEGSVSTLKIQRTERGDSAVYLCASSPGWTGANVLTFGAGSRLTVL.

This clonotype was detected only a few times. This chain connects TRBV6-4 to TRBJ1-1, with 7 bases fitting TRBD1. This CDR3 has 14 amino acids. Germline CDR1 MRHNA, CDR2 SNTAGT. Trimming at V came to 6 bases and at J to 1 base, leaving 5 bases not matched to a gene. The CDR3 reads CASRKTGTNTEAFF. The CDR3 nucleotides are TGTGCCAGCAGGAAGACAGGGACGAACACTGAAGCTTTCTTT.

A few counts support this clonotype. CDR3 DNA: TGTGCCAGCAGCCCACAACTTAGCGGGGGAGCCTACAATGAGCAGTTCTTC. Translation gives CASSPQLSGGAYNEQFF. This rearrangement joins TRBV7-9 to TRBJ2-1, with 9 bases aligning to TRBD2. Germline CDR1 SEHNR, CDR2 FQNEAQ (reference sequence). J lost 2 bases, V lost 5 bases, and 10 bases had no gene match. This CDR3 region has 17 residues.

This clonotype has more than one count but fewer than ten. DNA of the CDR3: TGTGCCAGCAGTCCGGGGGCGGGAGGTTACGAGCAGTACTTC. Protein product: CASSPGAGGYEQYF. The J gene is TRBJ2-7, the V gene TRBV12-3 or TRBV12-4; 8 positions match TRBD2. V shed 5 bases, J shed 4 bases, and the junction held 7 bases outside the gene matches. The CDR3 has 14 residues.

The chain has TRBV5-1 and TRBJ2-5; TRBD2 agrees at 8 bases. Unmatched junction bases numbered 3, after V lost 0 bases and J lost 2 bases. Germline-derived CDR1 and CDR2 are SGHRS and YFSETQ. CDR3 length equals 15 residues. CDR3 nucleotide sequence: TGCGCCAGCAGCTTGGGTCGGGGGGGACAAGAGACCCAGTACTTC. Amino acids: CASSLGRGGQETQYF.

The rearrangement uses TRBV7-3 and TRBJ2-7; 7 nucleotides align to TRBD1. Germline V gene lookup returns CDR1 SGHTA and CDR2 FQGTGA. The CDR3 loop spans 15 amino acids. V shed 2 bases, J shed 6 bases, and the junction held 10 bases outside the gene matches. The CDR3 sequence: CASSLDEGALREQYF. The DNA for the CDR3 is TGTGCCAGCAGCTTAGACGAGGGGGCATTGCGCGAGCAGTACTTC. The full variable domain, in which reference TRBV7-3 and TRBJ2-7 provide the parts outside the CDR3, is GAGVSQTPSNKVTEKGKYVELRCDPISGHTALYWYRQSLGQGPEFLIYFQGTGAADDSGLPNDRFFAVRPEGSVSTLKIQRTERGDSAVYLCASSLDEGALREQYFGPGTRLTVT.

The chain carries TRBV20-1 and TRBJ2-5; TRBD1 is a possible D gene (6 bases). CDR1 is DFQATT, CDR2 SNEGSKA, per germline (reference sequence). CDR3 size: 14 residues. Trimming removed 5 bases from V and 7 bases from J, with 20 bases in between. CDR3: CSALQGAPGWTQYF. The CDR3 DNA follows: TGCAGTGCTTTACAGGGAGCGCCAGGCTGGACCCAGTACTTC.

This clonotype came up a few times. The chain employs TRBV7-9 and TRBJ1-2; D is perhaps TRBD1 (6 bases). Per the germline V gene, CDR1 is SEHNR and CDR2 is FQNEAQ (reference sequence). V dropped 5 bases and J dropped 4 bases, with 20 bases sitting between them. The CDR3 has 16 residues. The CDR3 reads CASSQGTADLGYGYTF. The CDR3 coding sequence is TGTGCCAGCAGCCAGGGGACGGCCGATCTGGGCTATGGCTACACCTTC. Variable domain in full (rest from reference TRBV7-9 and TRBJ1-2): DTGVSQNPRHKITKRGQNVTFRCDPISEHNRLYWYRQTLGQGPEFLTYFQNEAQLEKSRLLSDRFSAERPKGSFSTLEIQRTEQGDSAMYLCASSQGTADLGYGYTFGSGTRLTVV.

This clonotype turned up a few times. The chain combines TRBV5-6 with TRBJ2-7; D call uncertain. CDR1 is SGHDT, CDR2 YYEEEE, per germline. There are 13 residues in the CDR3. Deletions cut 0 bases from V and 0 bases from J, with 4 bases between. As DNA, the CDR3 is TGTGCCAGCAGCTTGGAGGGCTCCTACGAGCAGTACGTC. Its protein product is CASSLEGSYEQYV.

At least ten counts were recorded for this clonotype. This chain joins TRBV7-9 and TRBJ2-2; perhaps TRBD1 as D (6 bases). Germline-derived CDR1 and CDR2 are SEHNR and FQNEAQ (reference sequence). V lost 1 base and J lost 5, with 17 bases in between. CDR3 size: 17 residues. The CDR3 loop is CASSLVPGTMATGELFF. CDR3 nucleotide sequence: TGTGCCAGCAGCTTAGTGCCAGGGACAATGGCAACCGGGGAGCTGTTTTTT.

The chain has TRBV20-1 and TRBJ2-1, with 7 bases lining up with TRBD2. The CDR3 is 14 amino acids. Germline V gene lookup returns CDR1 DFQATT and CDR2 SNEGSKA (reference sequence). Trimming at V came to 1 base and at J to 4 bases, leaving 4 bases not matched to a gene. The CDR3 DNA reads TGCAGTGCTAGAGGGGGGGGACTTTACAATGAGCAGTTCTTC. Its protein is CSARGGGLYNEQFF.

This clonotype has just a few counts. This chain connects TRBV29-1 to TRBJ2-4; no clear D gene. In germline, CDR1 is SQVTM, CDR2 ANQGSEA. Between the trimmed V and J ends, which lost 6 bases and 4 bases, there was a span of 13 bases. The CDR3 extends over 13 amino acids. The CDR3 region is CSVNTRGKNIQYF. The CDR3 DNA is TGCAGCGTCAATACCCGTGGAAAAAACATTCAGTACTTC. The full variable domain, its missing parts supplied by reference TRBV29-1 and TRBJ2-4, is SAVISQKPSRDICQRGTSLTIQCQVDSQVTMMFWYRQQPGQSLTLIATANQGSEATYESGFVIDKFPISRPNLTFSTLTVSNMSPEDSSIYLCSVNTRGKNIQYFGAGTRLSVL.

This clonotype was seen ten or more times. V usage is TRBV7-2 and J usage is TRBJ2-1; no clear D gene. Germline CDR1 and CDR2: SGHTA and FQGNSA. Trimming removed 6 bases from V and 9 bases from J, with 12 bases in between. The CDR3 loop spans 12 amino acids. For the CDR3, the DNA is TGTGCCAGCAGTTCCCCTATCCTTGAGCAGTTCTTC. Its protein product is CASSSPILEQFF.

CDR3 sequence (DNA): TGTGCCAGCAGTCCCATCCAGGGGGGGTACGATCAGCCCCAGCATTTT. Encoded protein: CASSPIQGGYDQPQHF. The chain uses TRBV6-1 and TRBJ1-5; 7 nucleotides match TRBD1. CDR1 is MNHNS, CDR2 SASEGT, per germline. Trimming removed 5 bases from V and 5 bases from J; junction bases left unmatched: 12. This CDR3 has 16 amino acids.

This clonotype was detected many times. This sequence joins TRBV18 and TRBJ2-5; D is unresolved. Germline V gene sequence: CDR1 KGHSH, CDR2 LQKENI. Trimming left V 3 bases short and J 0 bases short, with 5 bases between. CDR3 size: 13 residues. In DNA, the CDR3 is TGTGCCAGCTCACCCGGTTACCAAGAGACCCAGTACTTC. It encodes CASSPGYQETQYF.

There are a few counts of this clonotype. The chain has TRBV5-1 and TRBJ2-1, with 9 bases lining up with TRBD2. Germline trimming cut 1 base from V and 6 bases from J; bases unmatched to any gene: 5. CDR1 and CDR2 from the germline V gene are SGHRS and YFSETQ. The CDR3 consists of 15 residues. The chain's CDR3 is CASSLLSGSPNEQFF. The DNA for the CDR3 is TGCGCCAGCAGCTTGCTTAGCGGGAGTCCCAATGAGCAGTTCTTC.